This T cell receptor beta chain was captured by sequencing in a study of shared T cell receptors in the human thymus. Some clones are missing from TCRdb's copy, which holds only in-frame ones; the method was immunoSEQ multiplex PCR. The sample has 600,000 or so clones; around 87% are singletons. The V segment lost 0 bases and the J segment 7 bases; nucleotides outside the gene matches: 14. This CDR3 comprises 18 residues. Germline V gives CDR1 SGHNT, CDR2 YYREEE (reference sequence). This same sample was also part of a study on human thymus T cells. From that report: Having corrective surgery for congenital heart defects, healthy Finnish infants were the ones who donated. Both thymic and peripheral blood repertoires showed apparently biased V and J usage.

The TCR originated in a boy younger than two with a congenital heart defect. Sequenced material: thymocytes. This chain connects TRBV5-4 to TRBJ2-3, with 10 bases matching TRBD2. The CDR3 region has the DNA TGTGCCAGCAGCTTGGTAGGGTCGGCTAGCGGGAGTCCATATACGCAGTATTTT. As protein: CASSLVGSASGSPYTQYF.